The rows below give T cell receptor beta chains drawn from one sample of a study of human T cells and chemical hapten exposure. Each CDR3 protein is one row after TCRdb ran MiXCR on the RACE reads. The top ten hold 2.5% to 3% of the sample, which has some 360,000 distinct CDR3 sequences, 5% to 6.5% seen once. The source was whole blood, collected in connection with sensitization to the hapten diphenylcyclopropenone (DPC). Receptor source: a woman aged 45-59 years with alopecia areata. Some clones in this sample may be carry-over from other donors' samples. CDR3s include the opening cysteine and the closing phenylalanine or tryptophan. The order of the fields is J gene, V gene, D gene, clone size, CDR3 protein, CDR3 DNA. D genes are given only for firm matches. Size tells how often a clone was seen (once, few, many) or the class of an expanded clone, and some rows leave it out.

TRBJ1-1 | TRBV7-9 | . | few | CASSSIPRSLEGGVKDTEAFF | TGTGCCAGCAGCTCTATACCCCGAAGCCTCGAGGGGGGAGTAAAGGACACTGAAGCTTTCTTT
TRBJ1-4 | TRBV6-5 | . | . | CASSYSGRGHEKLFF | TGTGCCAGCAGTTACTCAGGGAGAGGGCATGAAAAACTGTTTTTT
TRBJ1-5 | TRBV7-9 | . | many | CASSFGEEPQHF | TGTGCCAGCAGCTTCGGGGAAGAGCCCCAGCATTTT
TRBJ2-5 | TRBV20-1 | TRBD1 | . | CSARDRDQETQYF | TGCAGTGCTAGGGACAGGGACCAAGAGACCCAGTACTTC
TRBJ2-3 | TRBV14 | TRBD2 | many | CASSQGLAGVDTQYF | TGTGCCAGCAGCCAAGGACTAGCGGGAGTCGATACGCAGTATTTT
TRBJ2-3 | TRBV7-9 | TRBD2 | few | CASSSPLAGVTDTQYF | TGTGCCAGCAGCTCCCCGCTAGCGGGGGTCACAGATACGCAGTATTTT
TRBJ2-5 | TRBV5-4 | . | many | CASSPGWQKKETQYF | TGTGCCAGCAGCCCCGGGTGGCAGAAAAAAGAGACCCAGTACTTC
TRBJ2-7 | TRBV30 | . | . | CAWSVGGTYEQYF | TGTGCCTGGAGTGTTGGAGGAACCTACGAGCAGTACTTC
TRBJ2-1 | TRBV6-5 | TRBD2 | few | CASKRTSGRVDNEQFF | TGTGCCAGCAAACGAACTAGCGGGAGGGTCGACAATGAGCAGTTCTTC
TRBJ2-2 | TRBV9 | . | many | CASSVPGTAANTGELFF | TGTGCCAGCAGCGTCCCAGGGACGGCTGCGAACACCGGGGAGCTGTTTTTT
TRBJ2-7 | TRBV4-1 | . | . | CASSQDFTGPYEQYF | TGCGCCAGCAGCCAAGATTTTACGGGGCCCTACGAGCAGTACTTC
TRBJ2-2 | TRBV14 | . | many | CASSQDPWRTGELFF | TGTGCCAGCAGCCAAGATCCTTGGCGCACCGGGGAGCTGTTTTTT
TRBJ2-3 | TRBV7-2 | TRBD2 | many | CASSFGTSGISTSTDTQYF | TGTGCCAGCAGCTTCGGGACTAGCGGGATCTCCACTAGCACAGATACGCAGTATTTT
TRBJ2-3 | TRBV20-1 | TRBD2 | many | CSAPLLSVAGGTDTQYF | TGCAGTGCTCCCTTATTATCGGTGGCGGGGGGTACAGATACGCAGTATTTT
TRBJ2-4 | TRBV6-6 | . | many | CASSSYPQGNIQYF | TGTGCCAGCAGTTCGTACCCGCAGGGAAACATTCAGTACTTC
TRBJ2-7 | TRBV12-3/TRBV12-4 | TRBD1 | many | CASSPPWDRGNEQYF | TGTGCCAGCAGCCCCCCGTGGGACAGGGGGAACGAGCAGTACTTC
TRBJ2-4 | TRBV11-2 | . | . | CASSYPDLAAKNIQYF | TGTGCCAGCAGCTATCCCGATCTAGCAGCCAAAAACATTCAGTACTTC
TRBJ2-4 | TRBV12-3/TRBV12-4 | . | many | CASSLSGPGDIQYF | TGTGCCAGCAGTTTATCGGGGCCCGGGGACATTCAGTACTTC
TRBJ2-7 | TRBV4-3 | . | many | CASSQDLGQLPTYEQYF | TGCGCCAGCAGCCAAGATCTCGGCCAACTCCCTACCTACGAGCAGTACTTC
TRBJ1-5 | TRBV7-2 | . | many | CASSLDRISNQPQHF | TGTGCCAGCAGCTTAGACAGAATTAGCAATCAGCCCCAGCATTTT
TRBJ2-4 | TRBV6-2/TRBV6-3 | TRBD2 | few | CASTRTSGMGGNIQYF | TGTGCCAGCACCAGGACTAGCGGGATGGGGGGAAACATTCAGTACTTC
TRBJ2-7 | TRBV3-1 | . | . | CASRRSGRDEQYF | TGTGCCAGCAGGCGCTCCGGACGGGACGAGCAGTACTTC
TRBJ1-6 | TRBV6-5 | . | many | CASSPGFNSPLHF | TGTGCCAGCAGTCCAGGGTTCAATTCACCCCTCCACTTT
TRBJ1-1 | TRBV28 | TRBD1 | many | CASSLFGTGSNTEAFF | TGTGCCAGCAGTTTATTCGGGACAGGGTCGAACACTGAAGCTTTCTTT
TRBJ1-5 | TRBV20-1 | . | many | CSARDPRGGNQPQHF | TGCAGTGCTAGAGATCCTAGGGGCGGCAATCAGCCCCAGCATTTT
TRBJ2-3 | TRBV6-5 | TRBD1 | many | CASSADRGPTDTQYF | TGTGCCAGCAGTGCGGACAGGGGACCCACAGATACGCAGTATTTT
TRBJ1-2 | TRBV11-2 | . | few | CASSTRRGFSF | TGTGCCAGCAGCACTAGACGTGGATTCTCCTTC
TRBJ2-2 | TRBV28 | . | few | CASSHGTGELFF | TGTGCCAGCAGCCATGGGACCGGGGAGCTGTTTTTT
TRBJ2-3 | TRBV3-1 | TRBD2 | few | CASRGGGGYTDTQYF | TGTGCCAGCAGAGGCGGGGGGGGCTACACAGATACGCAGTATTTT
TRBJ1-2 | TRBV7-9 | . | . | CASSEGPSGYGYTF | TGTGCCAGCAGCGAGGGACCGTCTGGCTATGGCTACACCTTC
TRBJ2-5 | TRBV5-1 | TRBD2 | many | CASSLLRGDEETQYF | TGCGCCAGCAGCTTGTTGCGGGGGGATGAAGAGACCCAGTACTTC
TRBJ1-1 | TRBV29-1 | TRBD1 | many | CSVTPRTGSSEAFF | TGCAGCGTTACCCCTCGGACAGGATCTTCTGAAGCTTTCTTT
TRBJ1-2 | TRBV29-1 | . | . | CSVGSSTANYGYTF | TGCAGCGTTGGCTCTTCGACAGCTAACTATGGCTACACCTTC
TRBJ1-1 | TRBV16 | TRBD1 | few | CASRLEGQSWGTEAFF | TGTGCCAGCAGACTAGAGGGACAGTCGTGGGGCACTGAAGCTTTCTTT
TRBJ2-5 | TRBV29-1 | TRBD1 | . | CSVAGTGGRETQYF | TGCAGCGTCGCCGGGACAGGGGGAAGAGAGACCCAGTACTTC
TRBJ1-1 | TRBV2 | . | few | CASNAGGLTEAFF | TGTGCCAGCAACGCCGGGGGTCTCACTGAAGCTTTCTTT
TRBJ2-3 | TRBV10-3 | TRBD2 | many | CAISDSRSGSTDTQYF | TGTGCCATCAGTGACTCCCGGAGCGGGAGTACAGATACGCAGTATTTT